Sequencing of this T cell receptor beta chain was carried out in a study of blood T cell repertoires in COVID-19. About the study: The cDNA or gDNA used as material had been derived from T cells, B-cell-depleted T cells, or PBMCs.

V gave up 2 bases and J gave up 3 bases; unmatched junction bases: 4. Germline V lookup: CDR1 MDHEN, CDR2 SYDVKM. The CDR3 sequence is 15 residues long. The protocol was immunoSEQ multiplex PCR, while the TCRdb copy is restricted to in-frame clones and leaves out a portion. The sample shows fewer than 85,000 clones, approximately 85% of them seen only once. Sequencing input: peripheral blood. The TCR sequence derives from an elderly man with acute or convalescent COVID-19. The V and J genes are TRBV28 and TRBJ2-3; TRBD1 matches 8 bases. CDR3 protein: CASSLAGGATDTQYF. The CDR3 DNA follows: TGTGCCAGCAGTTTAGCAGGGGGCGCGACAGATACGCAGTATTTT. The whole variable domain, remainder taken from reference TRBV28 and TRBJ2-3, is DVKVTQSSRYLVKRTGEKVFLECVQDMDHENMFWYRQDPGLGLRLIYFSYDVKMKEKGDIPEGYSVSREKKERFSLILESASTNQTSMYLCASSLAGGATDTQYFGPGTRLTVL.